Many counts were recorded for the clone carrying this TCR beta chain. The antigen is unknown. Approximately 10 ml of fresh blood yielded the PBMCs by density gradient. For repertoire sequencing, the TCR beta CDR3 regions were amplified from RNA transcripts. RT-PCR was first run with HTBI primers, then multiplex PCR in a second round. TCRdb fed the multiplex PCR reads into MiXCR, producing one record per CDR3 protein. The profile shows under 350,000 distinct CDR3 sequences, roughly a sixth of them singletons. Germline CDR1 SGHRS, CDR2 YFSETQ. Trimming shortened V by 1 base and J by 4 bases, and 15 bases separated the two germline ends. CDR3 size: 15 residues. The data derive from a study of Graves' ophthalmopathy and Graves' hyperthyroidism. At the level of the study: Sampling took place at initial diagnosis, with peripheral blood obtained before any treatment.

Findings and limits, study-wide: Appearing in blood as well were most expanded thyroid clonotypes above 0.001 frequency.

This TCR derives from an adult man with Graves' ophthalmopathy. The material sequenced was peripheral blood. This chain connects TRBV5-1 to TRBJ2-7, with TRBD2 as a possible D gene (5 bases). The DNA for the CDR3 is TGCGCCAGCAGCTTGATGGCAGGCGGGTCGTACGAGCAGTACTTC. Translated: CASSLMAGGSYEQYF.